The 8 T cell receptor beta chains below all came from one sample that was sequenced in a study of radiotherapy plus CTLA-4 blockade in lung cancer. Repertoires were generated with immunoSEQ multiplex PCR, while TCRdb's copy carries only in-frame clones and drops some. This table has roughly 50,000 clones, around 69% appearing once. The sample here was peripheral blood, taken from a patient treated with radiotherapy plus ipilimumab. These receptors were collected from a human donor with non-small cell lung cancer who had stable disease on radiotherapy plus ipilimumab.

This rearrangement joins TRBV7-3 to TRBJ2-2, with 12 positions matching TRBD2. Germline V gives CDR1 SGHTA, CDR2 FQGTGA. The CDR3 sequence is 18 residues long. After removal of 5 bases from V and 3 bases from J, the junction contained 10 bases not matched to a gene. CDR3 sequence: CASSATQTSGGYTGELFF. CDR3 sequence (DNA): TGTGCCAGCAGCGCGACCCAGACTAGCGGGGGTTACACCGGGGAGCTGTTTTTT.

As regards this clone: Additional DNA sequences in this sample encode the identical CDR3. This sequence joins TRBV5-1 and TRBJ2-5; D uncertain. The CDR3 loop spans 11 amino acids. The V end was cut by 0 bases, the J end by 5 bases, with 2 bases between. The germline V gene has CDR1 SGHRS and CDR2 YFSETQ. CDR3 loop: CASSLEETQYF. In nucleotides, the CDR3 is TGCGCCAGCAGCTTGGAGGAGACCCAGTACTTC.

CDR3: CASSLTGGSANTQYF. The CDR3 DNA reads as TGTGCCAGCAGTTTGACGGGGGGGTCGGCGAATACGCAGTATTTT. The chain carries TRBV6-6 and TRBJ2-3; 8 bases agree with TRBD2. Germline V gene data show CDR1 as MNHNY and CDR2 as SVGAGI (reference sequence). V was pared by 4 bases and J by 7 bases, with 10 bases of the junction left unmatched. There are 15 residues in the CDR3.

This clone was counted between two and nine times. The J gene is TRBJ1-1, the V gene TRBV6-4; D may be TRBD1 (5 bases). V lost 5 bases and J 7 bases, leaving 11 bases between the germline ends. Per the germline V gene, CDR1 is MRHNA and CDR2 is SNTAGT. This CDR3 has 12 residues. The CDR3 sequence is CASSPGPNEAFF. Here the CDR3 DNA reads TGTGCCAGCAGTCCGGGACCGAATGAAGCTTTCTTT.

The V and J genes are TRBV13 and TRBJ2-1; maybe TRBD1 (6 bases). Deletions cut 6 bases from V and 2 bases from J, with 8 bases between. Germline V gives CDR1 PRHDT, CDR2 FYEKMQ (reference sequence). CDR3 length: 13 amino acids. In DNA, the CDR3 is TGTGCCAGCAGGGGGGCCCCCTACAATGAGCAGTTCTTC. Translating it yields CASRGAPYNEQFF.

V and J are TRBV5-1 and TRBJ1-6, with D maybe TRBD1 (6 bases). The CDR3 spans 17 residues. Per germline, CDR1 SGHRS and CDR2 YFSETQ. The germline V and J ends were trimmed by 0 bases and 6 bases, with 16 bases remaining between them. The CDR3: CASSLAGNRALNSPLHF. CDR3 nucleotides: TGCGCCAGCAGCTTGGCCGGGAACAGGGCGCTTAATTCACCCCTCCACTTT.

The CDR3 nucleotides are TGTGCCAGTGTGCGGGGTTCTCGGAACACCGGGGAGCTGTTTTTT. This codes for CASVRGSRNTGELFF. This chain uses TRBV19 with TRBJ2-2; tentative D call: TRBD2 (6 bases). Deletions cut 8 bases from V and 1 base from J, with 14 bases between. The CDR3 consists of 15 residues. CDR1 and CDR2 from the germline V gene are LNHDA and SQIVND (reference sequence).

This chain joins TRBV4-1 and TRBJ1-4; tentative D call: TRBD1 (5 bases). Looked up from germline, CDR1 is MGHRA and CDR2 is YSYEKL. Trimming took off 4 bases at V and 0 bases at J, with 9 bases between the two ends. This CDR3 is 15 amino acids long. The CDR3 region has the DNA TGCGCCAGCAGCCCTGACAGTGCAACTAATGAAAAACTGTTTTTT. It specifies CASSPDSATNEKLFF.